The 24 T cell receptor beta chains below all came from one sample that was sequenced in a study of blood T cells in healthy people across ages (dated by TCRdb to the mid-2010s). Libraries were built with 5' RACE. The listed sequencing device is Illumina HiSeq 2500. A second about 7 to 12 cycle PCR used a sample-barcoded 5' primer and a J-beta primer mix. The public reads were quality trimmed at Q25 with fastp and then assembled into clones with MiXCR by TCRdb, keeping productive beta chains. Each record represents a unique CDR3 protein, reported with the most common genes and DNA among its rows. The sample table shows 910,000 or so distinct CDR3 sequences, and roughly 51% are seen once. The ten largest clones add up to 20% to 25% of the sample. Sequencing used blood. Every receptor here comes from a woman aged 60 to 75 in good health.

This chain links TRBV28 with TRBJ2-4, with 9 bases fitting TRBD1. The end of the DNA aligns better with TRBJ2-7, so the J call may be wrong. Germline V gene data show CDR1 as MDHEN and CDR2 as SYDVKM. The CDR3 is made up of 14 amino acids. CDR3: CASKGDRVPYEQYF. CDR3 DNA sequence: TGTGCCAGCAAAGGGGACAGGGTACCCTACGAGCAGTACTTC.

This clonotype was found a few times. This rearrangement joins TRBV2 to TRBJ2-7; tentatively, D is TRBD1 (5 bases). This CDR3 is 15 amino acids long. Trimming took 0 bases from V and 2 from J, leaving 11 bases between them. The V gene's germline CDR1 is SNHLY and CDR2 FYNNEI. The CDR3: CASSEALRTTYEQYF. The CDR3 DNA follows: TGTGCCAGCAGTGAAGCGCTCCGGACAACCTACGAGCAGTACTTC.

Note on this clonotype: This could be a read error, since a much larger clone is one nucleotide away. This chain's CDR3 is CSVTGTSGDEQYF. The CDR3, as DNA: TGCAGCGTGACCGGGACTAGCGGAGACGAGCAGTACTTC. The V and J genes are TRBV29-1 and TRBJ2-7; 11 bases map to TRBD2. The CDR3 length is 13 residues. Germline trimming cut 6 bases from V and 5 bases from J; bases unmatched to any gene: 6. Germline V lookup: CDR1 SQVTM, CDR2 ANQGSEA.

Many counts were recorded for this clonotype. The rearrangement joins TRBV27 to TRBJ2-2, with 8 bases aligning to TRBD1. The CDR3 length is 15 residues. CDR1 and CDR2 (germline): MNHEY, SMNVEV (reference sequence). V lost 0 bases to trimming and J lost 6 bases; unmatched junction nucleotides: 3. The CDR3 loop is CASSLSQGAAGELFF. CDR3 coding DNA: TGTGCCAGCAGTTTATCGCAGGGGGCTGCCGGGGAGCTGTTTTTT.

There are a few counts of this clonotype. The chain combines TRBV15 with TRBJ2-7; 11 positions match TRBD2. CDR1 LNHNV and CDR2 YYDKDF come from the germline V gene (reference sequence). V lost 3 bases to trimming and J lost 2 bases; unmatched junction nucleotides: 6. This CDR3 contains 16 residues. CDR3 coding DNA: TGTGCCACCAGCAGTATCCTAGCGGGAGGACCCTACGAGCAGTACTTC. As protein: CATSSILAGGPYEQYF.

This clonotype was counted at least ten times. V is TRBV28 and J is TRBJ2-7; 11 nucleotides match TRBD1. The CDR3 consists of 15 residues. After removal of 5 bases from V and 3 bases from J, the junction contained 6 bases not matched to a gene. Germline assignment: CDR1 MDHEN and CDR2 SYDVKM. CDR3 DNA sequence: TGTGCCAGCAGTCCCACCGGGACAGGGGGCTACGAGCAGTACTTC. It codes for CASSPTGTGGYEQYF.

The chain joins TRBV15 to TRBJ2-1; no clear D gene. This CDR3 region has 16 residues. V was clipped by 0 bases and J by 0 bases, with 9 bases between them. Germline V gene lookup returns CDR1 LNHNV and CDR2 YYDKDF (reference sequence). The CDR3: CATSRDVASSYNEQFF. For the CDR3, the DNA is TGTGCCACCAGCAGAGATGTGGCGAGCTCCTACAATGAGCAGTTCTTC.

The genes are TRBV28 and TRBJ2-1, with TRBD2 matching over 7 bases. This CDR3 has 15 amino acids. With V trimmed by 8 bases and J by 6 bases, 13 bases remained unmatched. In germline, CDR1 is MDHEN, CDR2 SYDVKM. The CDR3 spells CASHPGAGRLNEQFF. DNA for the CDR3: TGTGCCAGCCACCCTGGAGCGGGGAGACTCAATGAGCAGTTCTTC.

The chain uses TRBV28 and TRBJ2-7, with D perhaps matching TRBD1 (5 bases). Germline V gives CDR1 MDHEN, CDR2 SYDVKM. The CDR3 has 14 amino acids. Trimming took 3 bases from V and 4 from J, leaving 13 bases between them. The CDR3 is CASSLRTFGYEQYF. The DNA for the CDR3 is TGTGCCAGCAGTTTGCGGACATTCGGGTACGAGCAGTACTTC.

The V and J genes are TRBV4-2 and TRBJ2-3; 8 positions agree with TRBD2. In germline, CDR1 is LGHNA, CDR2 YNFKEQ. The CDR3 is 17 amino acids. Germline trimming cut 3 bases from V and 4 bases from J; bases unmatched to any gene: 12. The CDR3 here is CASSQGVGSGISDTQYF. As DNA, the CDR3 is TGTGCCAGCAGCCAGGGGGTGGGTAGCGGGATTTCAGATACGCAGTATTTT.

The chain is built from TRBV4-2 and TRBJ2-5; tentatively, D is TRBD2 (6 bases). Trimming shortened V by 0 bases and J by 2 bases, and 10 bases separated the two germline ends. Germline loops: CDR1 LGHNA, CDR2 YNFKEQ. The CDR3 totals 15 residues. The CDR3 loop is CASSQDSGRQETQYF. In nucleotides, the CDR3 is TGTGCCAGCAGCCAAGATAGCGGACGACAAGAGACCCAGTACTTC.

Details on this clonotype: Being one base from a much bigger clone, this may be a read error. J is TRBJ1-5 and V is TRBV10-3; TRBD1 might be the D (6 bases). From germline, CDR1 is ENHRY and CDR2 SYGVKD. V was cut by 6 bases and J by 4 bases, with 7 bases left in between. This CDR3 contains 12 residues. The CDR3 here is CAISQGNQPQHF. Written as DNA, the CDR3 is TGTGCCATCAGCCAGGGGAATCAGCCCCAGCATTTT.

The chain carries TRBV7-2 and TRBJ2-7; 12 bases are shared with TRBD2. V was clipped by 3 bases and J by 0 bases; unmatched bases: 6. The CDR3 consists of 17 residues. Per germline, CDR1 SGHTA and CDR2 FQGNSA. Here the CDR3 DNA reads TGTGCCAGCAGCTTCACCCGACTAGCGGGGGTCTCCTACGAGCAGTACTTC. This encodes CASSFTRLAGVSYEQYF.

This clonotype was observed many times. This chain uses TRBV7-2 with TRBJ2-3; TRBD2 might be the D (6 bases). The germline V gene encodes CDR1 SGHTA and CDR2 FQGNSA. The CDR3 has 14 residues. V lost 5 bases to trimming and J lost 3 bases, with 12 bases between them. CDR3 region: CASSRARGTDTQYF. The CDR3 nucleotides are TGTGCCAGCAGCCGGGCCCGGGGGACAGATACGCAGTATTTT.

The gene calls are TRBV11-1 and TRBJ2-5; possible D gene TRBD2, 5 bases. The CDR3 spans 16 residues. Trimming shortened V by 1 base and J by 1 base, and 13 bases separated the two germline ends. Germline values: CDR1 SGHAT, CDR2 FQDESV (reference sequence). The CDR3: CASSLGAVPSQETQYF. The CDR3, as DNA: TGTGCCAGCAGCTTAGGAGCGGTACCCTCCCAAGAGACCCAGTACTTC. Complete variable domain (other parts from reference TRBV11-1 and TRBJ2-5): EAEVAQSPRYKITEKSQAVAFWCDPISGHATLYWYRQILGQGPELLVQFQDESVVDDSQLPKDRFSAERLKGVDSTLKIQPAELGDSAMYLCASSLGAVPSQETQYFGPGTRLLVL.

This clonotype was observed a handful of times. The chain has TRBV4-1 and TRBJ2-1; 8 nucleotides line up with TRBD1. This CDR3 is built from 15 residues. Germline CDR1 reads MGHRA; CDR2 reads YSYEKL. V was pared by 3 bases and J by 7 bases, with 8 bases of the junction left unmatched. CDR3 nucleotide sequence: TGCGCCAGCAGCCACGCCGGGACAGGAGGTAATGAGCAGTTCTTC. This sequence encodes CASSHAGTGGNEQFF.

The sample holds one count of this clonotype. For the CDR3, the DNA is TGTGCCAGCAGCCAACAAGGCCTAGCCGACCGCTACAATGAGCAGTACTTC. It is translated as CASSQQGLADRYNEQYF. The gene calls are TRBV3-1 and TRBJ2-5, with D perhaps TRBD2 (5 bases). The V and J ends lost 2 bases and 11 bases respectively, with 27 bases between them. The CDR3 sequence is 17 residues long. The V gene's germline CDR1 is LGHDT and CDR2 YNNKEL (reference sequence).

The CDR3: CASSPRDGPYEQYF. CDR3 bases: TGTGCCAGCTCACCAAGGGACGGCCCCTACGAGCAGTACTTC. The chain links TRBV18 to TRBJ2-4; D tentatively reads TRBD1 or TRBD2 (5 bases each). The J call may be incorrect, as the DNA end agrees better with TRBJ2-7. The germline V gene encodes CDR1 KGHSH and CDR2 LQKENI. This CDR3 contains 14 residues.

The V and J genes are TRBV9 and TRBJ1-2; perhaps TRBD1 as D (6 bases). The V and J ends lost 5 bases and 4 bases respectively, with 12 bases between them. This CDR3 spans 13 amino acids. Germline V gene lookup returns CDR1 SGDLS and CDR2 YYNGEE. In DNA form, the CDR3 reads TGTGCCAGCAGGGAACAGGGATCCTATGGCTACACCTTC. Protein product: CASREQGSYGYTF.

The chain employs TRBV10-3 and TRBJ2-7, with D possibly matching TRBD1 (8 bases). The germline V gene has CDR1 ENHRY and CDR2 SYGVKD. Trimming cost V 4 bases and J 2 bases, with 15 bases left between them. The CDR3 has 15 residues. This CDR3 reads CAISGGGQDPYEQYF. In DNA form, the CDR3 reads TGTGCCATCAGTGGGGGGGGACAGGACCCCTACGAGCAGTACTTC.

The chain uses TRBV20-1 and TRBJ1-4; 7 nucleotides match TRBD1. Germline CDR1 DFQATT, CDR2 SNEGSKA (reference sequence). This CDR3 has 14 residues. V lost 3 bases to trimming and J lost 5 bases; unmatched junction nucleotides: 6. The CDR3 sequence: CSARTQGSNEKLFF. The DNA of the CDR3 is TGCAGTGCTAGGACACAGGGGTCGAATGAAAAACTGTTTTTT.

The CDR3 DNA reads as TGTGCCAGCAGCTTAGGATATGGGAAGAAGAAAATCACAGATACGCAGTATTTT. This translates into CASSLGYGKKKITDTQYF. V usage is TRBV11-2 and J usage is TRBJ2-3, with D unresolved. In germline, CDR1 is SGHAT, CDR2 FQNNGV. The germline V and J ends were trimmed by 1 base and 2 bases, with 19 bases remaining between them. This CDR3 has 18 residues. The whole variable domain, remainder taken from reference TRBV11-2 and TRBJ2-3, is EAGVAQSPRYKIIEKRQSVAFWCNPISGHATLYWYQQILGQGPKLLIQFQNNGVVDDSQLPKDRFSAERLKGVDSTLKIQPAKLEDSAVYLCASSLGYGKKKITDTQYFGPGTRLTVL.

The genes are TRBV5-1 and TRBJ2-5; 11 positions agree with TRBD2. This CDR3 is built from 14 residues. CDR1 and CDR2 (germline): SGHRS, YFSETQ. The junction had 3 bases not matched to a gene; V was cut back by 4 bases and J by 4 bases. The CDR3 region is CASSGGTSGETQYF. CDR3 DNA: TGCGCCAGCAGCGGAGGGACTAGCGGAGAGACCCAGTACTTC.

This clonotype was seen at least ten times. The V call is TRBV7-6, the J call TRBJ2-7, with 7 bases matching TRBD2. Germline CDR1 is SGHVS and CDR2 is FNYEAQ. This CDR3 has 16 residues. V lost 1 base, J lost 1 base, and 7 bases stayed unmatched. CDR3 nucleotide sequence: TGTGCCAGCAGCTTAGATTCTAGCGGCCCATCCTACGAGCAGTACTTC. This encodes CASSLDSSGPSYEQYF.